The rows below give T cell receptor beta chains drawn from one sample of a study of cytomegalovirus exposure and HLA in healthy donors. Libraries were prepared by immunoSEQ multiplex PCR; TCRdb keeps only in-frame clonotypes and omits some of them. This sample's table reports about 130,000 clones. The material sequenced was PBMCs. The receptors shown here come from a man younger than 35 in good health and CMV-seronegative. CDR3s include the opening cysteine and the closing phenylalanine or tryptophan. Each record gives: V gene, J gene, D gene, CDR3 DNA, CDR3 protein. A D gene is named only where the DNA matches it firmly.

>TRBV7-3|TRBJ2-3|TRBD2
TGTGCCAGCAGCTCCCTAGCGGTGAGCACAGATACGCAGTATTTT
CASSSLAVSTDTQYF
>TRBV4-3|TRBJ1-2|NA
TGCGCCAGCAGCCAAGATATCCGGAACTATGGCTACACCTTC
CASSQDIRNYGYTF
>TRBV6-6|TRBJ1-2|TRBD1
TGTGCCAGCCGGGACAGGGGGTTTGTCTACACCTTC
CASRDRGFVYTF
>TRBV11-1|TRBJ1-2|TRBD1
TGTGCCAGCAGCTTAGAAGGACAGGGGAACTATGGCTACACCTTC
CASSLEGQGNYGYTF
>TRBV4-1|TRBJ2-7|TRBD1
TGCGCCAGCAGCCAGGGGACAGGGCGGTACGAGCAGTACTTC
CASSQGTGRYEQYF
>TRBV11-3|TRBJ2-7|TRBD2
TGTGCCAGCAGCTTTGTATCCGGGACTAGCGGCTACGAGCAGTACTTC
CASSFVSGTSGYEQYF
>TRBV19|TRBJ2-1|TRBD1
TGTGCCAGTAGCCCAGGGGGCAGGGGGCGCTTTCCTAGCTCCTACAATGAGCAGTTCTTC
CASSPGGRGRFPSSYNEQFF
>TRBV4-1|TRBJ2-1|TRBD2
TGCGCCAGCAGCCACAAAGCGGGAGGGCCGTACAATGAGCAGTTCTTC
CASSHKAGGPYNEQFF
>TRBV2|TRBJ2-1|TRBD2
TGTGCCAGCAGACAGAGCGGGGAATCTGAGTTCTTC
CASRQSGESEFF
>TRBV4-2|TRBJ2-7|NA
TGTGCCAGCAGCCAAGGTTTGCAGGGGCCCTACGAGCAGTACTTC
CASSQGLQGPYEQYF
>TRBV13|TRBJ2-7|TRBD2
TGTGCCAGCAGCTTCAGACTAGCGCCCTCCCTCTCCTACGAGCAGTACTTC
CASSFRLAPSLSYEQYF
>TRBV28|TRBJ2-7|NA
TGTGCCAGCCTGCCCAGGGTGTTCTCCTACGAGCAGTACTTC
CASLPRVFSYEQYF
>TRBV7-3|TRBJ2-3|TRBD2
TGTGCCAGCAGCTTAACGGGAGGGCCGGATACGCAGTATTTT
CASSLTGGPDTQYF
>TRBV28|TRBJ2-7|NA
TGTGCCAGCAGTTTAGCGGGGACTTCCTACGAGCAGTACTTC
CASSLAGTSYEQYF
>TRBV6-1|TRBJ1-6|TRBD1
TGTGCCAGCAGTGAGGACAGGGCGGTTCGTAATTCACCCCTCCACTTT
CASSEDRAVRNSPLHF
>TRBV28|TRBJ2-1|NA
TGTGCCAGCAGTTTGGGGCGGCTAAGCTCCTACAATGAGCAGTTCTTC
CASSLGRLSSYNEQFF
>TRBV9|TRBJ2-1|TRBD2
TGTGCCAGCAGCACCCGAGTCACTAGCGGCTCAGACAATGAGCAGTTCTTC
CASSTRVTSGSDNEQFF
>TRBV7-2|TRBJ1-2|NA
TGTGCCAGCAGCTTAGCCGGAGTTAGCTACACCTTC
CASSLAGVSYTF
>TRBV7-2|TRBJ2-7|NA
TGTGCCAGCAGCTTAGGGCAGGGGGGCGGCGAGCAGTACTTC
CASSLGQGGGEQYF
>TRBV6-1|TRBJ2-1|TRBD1
TGTGCCACCTCTTCAGGACAGGGCTCCAATGAGCAGTTCTTC
CATSSGQGSNEQFF
>TRBV7-3|TRBJ2-4|NA
TGTGCCAGCAGCTTAGGAGGGGCTAACACTCAGTACTTC
CASSLGGANTQYF
>TRBV5-1|TRBJ2-3|NA
TGCGCCAGCAGCTTGGGGGACTCCTCCATGGATACGCAGTATTTT
CASSLGDSSMDTQYF
>TRBV6-5|TRBJ2-2|TRBD1
TGTGCCAGCAGGAAAGGACAGGGTAGCACCGGGGAGCTGTTTTTT
CASRKGQGSTGELFF
>TRBV6-1|TRBJ2-1|TRBD2
TGTGCCAGCAGGGAGCGGGGGGTATACAATGAGCAGTTCTTC
CASRERGVYNEQFF
>TRBV28|TRBJ1-1|TRBD1
TGTGCCAGCAGACAACAGGGGTCGGGGACTGAAGCTTTCTTT
CASRQQGSGTEAFF
>TRBV7-2|TRBJ2-2|NA
TGTGCCAGCAGCTTAGGGGCCGGGAACACCGGGGAGCTGTTTTTT
CASSLGAGNTGELFF
>TRBV11-3|TRBJ2-7|TRBD2
TGTGCCAGCAGCTTAGGAGGCCTAGCGGGAGTAATGTACGAGCAGTACTTC
CASSLGGLAGVMYEQYF
>TRBV5-4|TRBJ2-1|NA
TGTGCCAGCAGCTTGGAAGCGGCCACCTACAATGAGCAGTTCTTC
CASSLEAATYNEQFF
>TRBV5-4|TRBJ2-7|TRBD1
TGTGCCAGCAGCCCTGGACAGGGCTCAGACTCCTACGAGCAGTACTTC
CASSPGQGSDSYEQYF
>TRBV12-5|TRBJ2-7|TRBD2
TGTGCTAGTGGTTTAGGGACTAGCGGGAGGCCTCGGGAGCAGTACTTC
CASGLGTSGRPREQYF
>TRBV11-2|TRBJ2-7|NA
TGTGCCAGCAGCTTAGATCAGGGTCCAACCTACGAGCAGTACTTC
CASSLDQGPTYEQYF
>TRBV4-2|TRBJ2-5|NA
TGTGCCAGCAGCAACGGACTCAAAGAGACCCAGTACTTC
CASSNGLKETQYF
>TRBV6-1|TRBJ2-5|TRBD2
TGTGCCAGCAGTGAAGCAACAGCGGGAGGGGAGACCCAGTACTTC
CASSEATAGGETQYF
>TRBV13|TRBJ2-1|TRBD2
TGTGCCAGCAGCCGAACAGGGGTTATTAGCGGGAGGGCAGTGGGTGAGCAGTTCTTC
CASSRTGVISGRAVGEQFF
>TRBV27|TRBJ2-7|NA
TGTGCCAGCAAGAATGAGGGATTCGGCTCCTACGAGCAGTACTTC
CASKNEGFGSYEQYF
>TRBV18|TRBJ1-6|TRBD1
TGTGCCAGCTCACCGGGGGACAGGGTAGGATCACCCCTCCACTTT
CASSPGDRVGSPLHF
>TRBV19|TRBJ2-1|TRBD1
TGTGCCAGTCACTCCGGGACAGGAAAAAGGAATGAGCAGTTCTTC
CASHSGTGKRNEQFF
>TRBV6-1|TRBJ1-2|NA
TGTGCCTCGACCACGTTCAGGACTTACACCTTC
CASTTFRTYTF
>TRBV27|TRBJ2-2|TRBD2
TGTGCCAGCAGACTAGCGGGAGGTCAGACCGGGGAGCTGTTTTTT
CASRLAGGQTGELFF
>TRBV27|TRBJ1-1|NA
TGTGCCAGCAGTTGGAGGGACTCGAACACTGAAGCTTTCTTT
CASSWRDSNTEAFF
>TRBV5-1|TRBJ2-5|TRBD1
TGCGCCAGCAGCCTTACAGGGGAGAGCCAAGAGACCCAGTACTTC
CASSLTGESQETQYF
>TRBV19|TRBJ1-1|NA
TGTGCCAGTAGTATATCGGACAGCTCGAACACTGAAGCTTTCTTT
CASSISDSSNTEAFF
>TRBV11-3|TRBJ2-1|TRBD2
TGTGCCAGCAGCTTAGGTTCCGGGAGGGCTTGGAATGAGCAGTTCTTC
CASSLGSGRAWNEQFF
>TRBV6-5|TRBJ1-1|TRBD1
TGTGCCAGCAGCGGACAGGGGGCTGCAGACACTGAAGCTTTCTTT
CASSGQGAADTEAFF
>TRBV7-2|TRBJ1-2|NA
TGTGCCAGCAGCTTATTCCAGGGAATCGGTGGCTACACCTTC
CASSLFQGIGGYTF
>TRBV27|TRBJ2-2|NA
TGTGCCAGCAGGGTTGGAGTTAGCGGGGAGCTGTTTTTT
CASRVGVSGELFF
>TRBV19|TRBJ2-7|NA
TGTGCCAGTAGTCCCCGGGGGACCCTAATTTACGAGCAGTACTTC
CASSPRGTLIYEQYF
>TRBV10-3|TRBJ2-1|TRBD2
TGTGCCATCCGGACTAGCGGGGGGGAATACAATGAGCAGTTCTTC
CAIRTSGGEYNEQFF
>TRBV6-4|TRBJ2-1|NA
TGTGCCAGCAGTGACTCGTTTGCGGATGAGCAGTTCTTC
CASSDSFADEQFF
>TRBV5-1|TRBJ2-2|NA
TGCGCCAGCAGCTTGGACAGGGCGAACACCGGGGAGCTGTTTTTT
CASSLDRANTGELFF
>TRBV4-1|TRBJ2-7|TRBD1
TGCGCCAGCAGCCAGGGCGTGACAGGGCCCGAGCAGTACTTC
CASSQGVTGPEQYF
>TRBV7-2|TRBJ2-7|NA
TGTGCCAGCAGCTTGGACTGGTCCTACGAGCAGTACTTC
CASSLDWSYEQYF